A single sample is the source of the 9 T cell receptor beta chains below, sequenced in a study of control samples from healthy donors and cancer patients. Sequenced by immunoSEQ multiplex PCR; TCRdb stores in-frame clones only, minus some. This table has 150,000 to 200,000 clones, around 90% appearing once. The source material was blood. These receptors were taken from a woman aged 45-65 years in good health.

This clone was picked up one time. The chain recombines TRBV28 with TRBJ2-3, with a weak D call TRBD1 (5 bases). Looked up from germline, CDR1 is MDHEN and CDR2 is SYDVKM. The V end was cut by 7 bases, the J end by 5 bases, with 10 bases between. The CDR3 has 12 amino acids. The CDR3 loop is CASKGFQDTQYF. CDR3 bases: TGTGCCAGCAAGGGGTTCCAAGATACGCAGTATTTT.

V is TRBV18 and J is TRBJ1-5; perhaps TRBD1 as D (6 bases). Germline CDR1 is KGHSH and CDR2 is LQKENI. The CDR3 length is 13 residues. The V and J ends lost 5 bases and 5 bases respectively, with 10 bases between them. The CDR3 reads CASSGGYDQPQHF. CDR3 coding DNA: TGTGCCAGCTCAGGGGGCTATGATCAGCCCCAGCATTTT.

This rearrangement joins TRBV3-1 (or the pseudogene TRBV3-2) to TRBJ2-5; D ambiguous. The CDR3 has 12 amino acids. The V gene lost 4 bases and the J gene lost 4 bases, with 7 bases spanning the gap. The germline V gene has CDR1 LGHDT and CDR2 YNNKEL (reference sequence). Here the CDR3 DNA reads TGTGCCAGCAGCCCTTTAGCAGAGACCCAGTACTTC. This translates into CASSPLAETQYF.

The chain carries TRBV7-3 and TRBJ1-1; D is possibly TRBD1 (6 bases). CDR1 SGHTA and CDR2 FQGTGA come from the germline V gene. The length of the CDR3 is 13 residues. Deletions cut 5 bases from V and 4 bases from J, with 11 bases between. This CDR3 is CASSRPDSTEAFF. CDR3 bases: TGTGCCAGCAGCCGCCCGGACAGCACTGAAGCTTTCTTT.

V gene TRBV3-1 (or the pseudogene TRBV3-2) combines with J gene TRBJ2-1; D is unclear. The CDR3 extends over 11 amino acids. V was clipped by 2 bases and J by 9 bases, with 5 bases between them. Germline-derived CDR1 and CDR2 are LGHDT and YNNKEL (reference sequence). DNA for the CDR3: TGTGCCAGCAGCCAAACATCTGAGCAGTTCTTC. Translated, it gives CASSQTSEQFF.

The chain has TRBV27 and TRBJ2-1, with 8 bases that match TRBD2. The CDR3 length is 19 residues. Trimming at V came to 4 bases and at J to 7 bases, leaving 21 bases not matched to a gene. Per germline, CDR1 MNHEY and CDR2 SMNVEV (reference sequence). The CDR3 sequence is CASSWWTVAGGLAGNEQFF. The CDR3 DNA reads as TGTGCCAGCAGTTGGTGGACAGTGGCCGGTGGACTAGCTGGGAATGAGCAGTTCTTC.

The chain has TRBV7-2 and TRBJ2-3, with TRBD1 as a possible D gene (6 bases). CDR1 SGHTA and CDR2 FQGNSA come from the germline V gene. V was clipped by 9 bases and J by 2 bases, with 15 bases between them. The CDR3 sequence is 14 residues long. CDR3 region: CASRGIEFTDTQYF. The CDR3 coding sequence is TGTGCCAGTAGGGGGATTGAATTCACAGATACGCAGTATTTT.

The chain is built from TRBV18 and TRBJ2-3, with D perhaps given as TRBD1 or TRBD2 (7 bases each). Germline values: CDR1 KGHSH, CDR2 LQKENI. The V end lost 3 bases, the J end lost 15 bases, and 19 bases lay between the germline ends. The CDR3 sequence is 13 residues long. The CDR3 loop is CASSPPAGGVVYF. In DNA, the CDR3 is TGTGCCAGCTCACCCCCCGCAGGGGGGGTAGTTTATTTT.

The V and J genes are TRBV18 and TRBJ1-1; 7 nucleotides align to TRBD1. The germline CDR1 and CDR2 sequences are KGHSH and LQKENI. The CDR3 sequence is 14 residues long. With V trimmed by 3 bases and J by 0 bases, 1 base remained unmatched. The DNA of the CDR3 is TGTGCCAGCTCACCTGGACAGGTGAACACTGAAGCTTTCTTT. Translated, it gives CASSPGQVNTEAFF.